Sequencing of this TCR beta chain was carried out in a study of blood T cell repertoires in COVID-19. Overall study context: Samples of COVID-19 (acute and convalescent) were obtained from the United States, Italy and Spain. Sample material is recorded as cDNA or gDNA derived from T cells, B-cell-depleted T cells, or PBMCs.

In germline, CDR1 is SGHRS, CDR2 YFSETQ. This CDR3 is 13 amino acids long. Trimming took off 4 bases at V and 5 bases at J, with 12 bases between the two ends. As processed by the authors: Nucleated cell counts were estimated from reference gene primer amplification. Profiled with immunoSEQ multiplex PCR; TCRdb holds only in-frame clones, not every one. V, J and clone size reflect that table, while D and trimming were determined from the DNA. The sample consists of about 120,000 clones, 65% to 80% of them appearing once. The sample was peripheral blood. The rearrangement links TRBV5-1 to TRBJ2-5, with D unresolved. This clonotype was obtained from a man aged 50-60 years with acute or convalescent COVID-19. The CDR3 sequence: CASSEWAEETQYF. The CDR3 DNA reads as TGCGCCAGCAGCGAGTGGGCCGAGGAGACCCAGTACTTC.